This entry is about one T cell receptor beta chain. Per germline, CDR1 MNHEY and CDR2 SVGAGI. The CDR3 has 15 residues. Trimming at V came to 6 bases and at J to 0 bases, leaving 4 bases not matched to a gene. These data are taken from a study of blood T cell repertoires in COVID-19. Study-level information: Donors in the United States, Italy and Spain gave samples during acute or convalescent COVID-19.

Sequenced by immunoSEQ multiplex PCR; TCRdb stores in-frame clones only, minus some. The sample yields about 87,000 clones, under 85% seen once. V usage is TRBV6-5 and J usage is TRBJ1-1; TRBD1 matches at 10 bases. This clonotype originated in a woman older than 75 with COVID-19, enrolled during active disease. Sample: peripheral blood. The CDR3 DNA sequence: TGTGCCAGCAGGGAGACAGGGGGCATGAACACTGAAGCTTTCTTT. As protein: CASRETGGMNTEAFF.